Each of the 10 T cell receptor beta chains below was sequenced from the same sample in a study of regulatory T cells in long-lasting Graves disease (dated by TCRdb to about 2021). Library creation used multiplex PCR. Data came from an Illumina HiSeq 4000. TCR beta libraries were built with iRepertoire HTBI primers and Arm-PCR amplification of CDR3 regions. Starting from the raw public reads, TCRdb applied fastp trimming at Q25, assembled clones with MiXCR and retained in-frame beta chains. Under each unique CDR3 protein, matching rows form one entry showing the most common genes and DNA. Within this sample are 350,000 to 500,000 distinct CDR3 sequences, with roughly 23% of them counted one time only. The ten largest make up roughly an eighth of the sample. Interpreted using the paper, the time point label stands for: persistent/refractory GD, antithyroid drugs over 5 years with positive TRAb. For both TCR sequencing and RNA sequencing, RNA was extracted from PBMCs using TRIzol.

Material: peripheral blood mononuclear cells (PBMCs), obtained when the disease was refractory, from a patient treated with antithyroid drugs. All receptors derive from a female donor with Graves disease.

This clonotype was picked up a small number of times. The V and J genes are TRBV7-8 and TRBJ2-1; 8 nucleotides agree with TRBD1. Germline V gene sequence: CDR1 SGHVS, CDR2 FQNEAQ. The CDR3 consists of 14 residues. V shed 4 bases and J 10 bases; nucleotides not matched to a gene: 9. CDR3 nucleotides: TGTGCCAGCAGCTCATCCCTTGACAGGGGCGAGCAGTTCTTC. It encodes CASSSSLDRGEQFF.

The CDR3 here is CASRDRLLNTNVLTF. The CDR3 nucleotides are TGTGCCAGCAGGGACCGCCTCCTTAACACCAACGTCCTGACTTTC. The chain links TRBV2 to TRBJ2-6; D not certain. Trimming stripped 6 bases from V and 8 bases from J, with 17 bases between. Germline loops: CDR1 SNHLY, CDR2 FYNNEI. The CDR3 has 15 amino acids.

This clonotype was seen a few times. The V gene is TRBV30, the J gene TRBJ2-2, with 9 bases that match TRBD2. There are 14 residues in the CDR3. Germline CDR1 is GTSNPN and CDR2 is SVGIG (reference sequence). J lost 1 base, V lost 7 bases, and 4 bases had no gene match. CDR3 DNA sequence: TGTGCCTCCGGGCGGGAGGGGAACACCGGGGAGCTGTTTTTT. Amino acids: CASGREGNTGELFF.

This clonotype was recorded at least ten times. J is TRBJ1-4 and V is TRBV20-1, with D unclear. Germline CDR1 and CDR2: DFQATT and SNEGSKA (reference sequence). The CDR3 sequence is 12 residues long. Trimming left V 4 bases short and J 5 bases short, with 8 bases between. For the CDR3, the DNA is TGCAGTGCTAAGCAGATCAATGAAAAACTGTTTTTT. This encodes CSAKQINEKLFF.

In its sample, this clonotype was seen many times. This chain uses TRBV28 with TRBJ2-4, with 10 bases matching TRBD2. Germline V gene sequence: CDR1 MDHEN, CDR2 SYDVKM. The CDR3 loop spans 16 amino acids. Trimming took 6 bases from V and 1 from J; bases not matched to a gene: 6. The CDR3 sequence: CASRPGLATAKNIQYF. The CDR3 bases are TGTGCCAGCAGACCGGGACTAGCGACCGCCAAAAACATTCAGTACTTC.

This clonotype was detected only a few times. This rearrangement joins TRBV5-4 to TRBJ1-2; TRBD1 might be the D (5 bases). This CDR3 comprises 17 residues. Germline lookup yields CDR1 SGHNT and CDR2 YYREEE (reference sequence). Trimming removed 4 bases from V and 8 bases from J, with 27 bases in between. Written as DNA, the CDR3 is TGTGCCAGCAGCACTACAGCCGGGACGGCCTGGATAGGAGGCTACACCTTC. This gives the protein CASSTTAGTAWIGGYTF.

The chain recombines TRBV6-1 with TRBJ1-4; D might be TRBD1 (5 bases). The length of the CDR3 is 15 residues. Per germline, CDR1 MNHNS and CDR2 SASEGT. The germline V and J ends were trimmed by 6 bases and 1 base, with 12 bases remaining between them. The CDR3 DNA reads TGTGCCAGCAGGGGGGACCAGGGAACTAATGAAAAACTGTTTTTT. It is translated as CASRGDQGTNEKLFF.

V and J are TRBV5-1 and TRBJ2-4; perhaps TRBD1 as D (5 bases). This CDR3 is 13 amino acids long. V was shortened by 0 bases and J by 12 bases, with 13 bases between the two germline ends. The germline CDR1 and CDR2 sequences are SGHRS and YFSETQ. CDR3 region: CASSLGQGRNQYF. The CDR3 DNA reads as TGCGCCAGCAGCTTGGGTCAGGGTAGGAATCAGTACTTC.

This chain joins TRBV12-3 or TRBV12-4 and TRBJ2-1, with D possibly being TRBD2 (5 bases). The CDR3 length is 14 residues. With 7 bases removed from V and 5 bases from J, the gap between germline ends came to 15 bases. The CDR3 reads CASTLGGENNEQFF. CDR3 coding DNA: TGTGCCAGCACCCTGGGTGGGGAGAACAATGAGCAGTTCTTC.

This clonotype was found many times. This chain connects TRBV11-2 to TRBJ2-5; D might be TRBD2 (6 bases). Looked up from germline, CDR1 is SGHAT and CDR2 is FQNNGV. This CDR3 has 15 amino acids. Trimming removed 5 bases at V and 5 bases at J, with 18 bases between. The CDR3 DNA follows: TGTGCCAGCAGCACAGCCTGGGAGGAAGGGGAGACCCAGTACTTC. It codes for CASSTAWEEGETQYF.